These T cell receptor beta chains were read from a single sample in a study of beta chain features in type 1 diabetes. Using immunoSEQ multiplex PCR, the repertoire was profiled, and TCRdb retains in-frame clones only, with some absent. The table includes about 330,000 clones, approximately 10% detected once. Sequenced material: naive CD4+ T cells from blood. These receptors originate from a young woman in good health. The CDR3 runs from the conserved cysteine through the conserved F or W. Each record gives: clone size, D gene, J gene, V gene, CDR3 protein, CDR3 DNA. D genes are given only for firm matches. Part of the rows lack a size; the others show once, few, many or a class for expanded clones.

clone_size: NA; d_call: TRBD2; j_call: TRBJ2-1; v_call: TRBV29-1; cdr3_aa: CSTLGLAFDEQFF; cdr3_nt: TGCAGCACCCTGGGACTAGCATTCGATGAGCAGTTCTTC
clone_size: NA; d_call: NA; j_call: TRBJ2-1; v_call: TRBV7-3; cdr3_aa: CASSLVAANEQFF; cdr3_nt: TGTGCCAGCAGCTTAGTGGCGGCTAATGAGCAGTTCTTC
clone_size: few; d_call: TRBD2; j_call: TRBJ2-2; v_call: TRBV28; cdr3_aa: CASSSSGSTGELFF; cdr3_nt: TGTGCCAGCAGTAGTAGCGGGAGCACCGGGGAGCTGTTTTTT
clone_size: few; d_call: TRBD1; j_call: TRBJ2-7; v_call: TRBV29-1; cdr3_aa: CSAGTGDYEQYF; cdr3_nt: TGCAGCGCCGGGACAGGGGACTACGAGCAGTACTTC
clone_size: NA; d_call: TRBD1; j_call: TRBJ1-2; v_call: TRBV28; cdr3_aa: CASSTRTGSNYGYTF; cdr3_nt: TGTGCCAGCAGCACTCGGACAGGGAGTAACTATGGCTACACCTTC
clone_size: NA; d_call: TRBD1; j_call: TRBJ2-2; v_call: TRBV19; cdr3_aa: CASSNLGQGNTGELFF; cdr3_nt: TGTGCCAGTAGCAACCTAGGACAGGGGAACACCGGGGAGCTGTTTTTT
clone_size: NA; d_call: TRBD2; j_call: TRBJ2-1; v_call: TRBV10-2; cdr3_aa: CASSTELAGAGNEQFF; cdr3_nt: TGCGCCAGCAGTACGGAACTAGCGGGAGCGGGCAATGAGCAGTTCTTC
clone_size: many; d_call: NA; j_call: TRBJ2-1; v_call: TRBV29-1; cdr3_aa: CSVERGPDNEQFF; cdr3_nt: TGCAGCGTTGAACGAGGGCCTGACAATGAGCAGTTCTTC
clone_size: few; d_call: NA; j_call: TRBJ2-5; v_call: TRBV30; cdr3_aa: CAWSLRGLETQYF; cdr3_nt: TGTGCCTGGAGCCTTCGGGGGTTGGAGACCCAGTACTTC
clone_size: NA; d_call: NA; j_call: TRBJ2-2; v_call: TRBV6-5; cdr3_aa: CASNSRRFTGELFF; cdr3_nt: TGTGCCAGCAACAGCAGAAGGTTCACCGGGGAGCTGTTTTTT